The sequence of this T cell receptor beta chain was determined in a study of shared clonotypes between healthy human individuals. Selected positively for CCR7 and CD45RO-negative, naive CD8 cells excluded terminally differentiated effector memory CD45RA+ cells. Comment on this clone: Other DNA sequences within the sample encode an identical CDR3.

TCRdb keeps only in-frame clones here, not all; method: immunoSEQ multiplex PCR. The sample lists about 2.1 million clones, around 93% seen once, with approximately 1.7% in the top ten. The sequenced material came from naive CD8+ T cells from PBMCs. The clonotype originates from a man aged 18 to 29 in good health. Some clones in this sample may be carry-over from other donors' samples.

The CDR3 nucleotides read TGTGCCAGCAGTCCACTCCGGCCCTACGAGCAGTACTTC. Protein sequence: CASSPLRPYEQYF. The chain combines TRBV28 with TRBJ2-7; D is undetermined. This CDR3 is built from 13 residues. Germline CDR1 and CDR2: MDHEN and SYDVKM. The V end lost 5 bases, the J end lost 2 bases, and 10 bases lay between the germline ends.